Each of the 20 T cell receptor beta chains below was sequenced from the same sample in a study of cytotoxic CD8 clonotypes in ibrutinib-treated CLL. The table came from immunoSEQ multiplex PCR; TCRdb's copy has only in-frame clones and leaves some out. The sample lists more than 200,000 clones; more than 65% were seen once. The source material was PBMCs, sampled after 12 months of ibrutinib treatment. The receptor set was obtained from a human donor with chronic lymphocytic leukemia.

J is TRBJ1-2 and V is TRBV30; possibly TRBD1 for D (6 bases). Trimming left V 3 bases short and J 8 bases short, with 19 bases between. The CDR3 has 14 amino acids. CDR1 and CDR2 (germline): GTSNPN, SVGIG (reference sequence). The CDR3 DNA reads as TGTGCCTGGAGCCCACTACAGGGAGCCTACGGCTACACCTTC. This codes for CAWSPLQGAYGYTF.

In this sample, this clone turned up many times. The chain carries TRBV6-1 and TRBJ1-2; the D is unclear. Trimming took 0 bases from V and 7 from J, leaving 9 bases between them. The CDR3 has 13 amino acids. Germline CDR1 MNHNS, CDR2 SASEGT. The DNA of the CDR3 is TGTGCCAGCAGTGAAGCGCCCGACCTTGGCTACACCTTC. It is translated as CASSEAPDLGYTF.

This chain uses TRBV7-9 with TRBJ2-1; D is unresolved. This CDR3 is built from 11 residues. V shed 5 bases and J shed 7 bases, with 6 bases lying between them. Germline values: CDR1 SEHNR, CDR2 FQNEAQ (reference sequence). The CDR3, as DNA: TGTGCCAGCAGCCCGCGAAATGAGCAGTTCTTC. Its translation is CASSPRNEQFF.

The rearrangement uses TRBV27 and TRBJ1-3; no clear D gene. V was clipped by 3 bases and J by 2 bases, with 11 bases between them. This CDR3 comprises 15 residues. The V gene's germline CDR1 is MNHEY and CDR2 SMNVEV (reference sequence). The CDR3 nucleotides are TGTGCCAGCAGTTTGGTTGGCCTCGCTGGAAACACCATATATTTT. Translation gives CASSLVGLAGNTIYF.

The chain has TRBV7-2 and TRBJ1-2; maybe TRBD1 (5 bases). CDR3 length: 12 residues. Trimming removed 8 bases at V and 4 bases at J, with 11 bases between. Per germline, CDR1 SGHTA and CDR2 FQGNSA. The CDR3 sequence: CASFRDVYGYTF. The CDR3 DNA sequence: TGTGCCAGCTTCCGGGACGTCTATGGCTACACCTTC.

The chain couples TRBV5-6 to TRBJ1-3; tentatively, D is TRBD1 (5 bases). Trimming removed 4 bases at V and 0 bases at J, with 14 bases between. CDR3 length: 16 residues. Germline V lookup: CDR1 SGHDT, CDR2 YYEEEE. CDR3 in DNA: TGTGCCAGCAGCCCCGAGGCCGGGGCCTCTGGAAACACCATATATTTT. It specifies CASSPEAGASGNTIYF.

In regard to this clone: In the same sample, other DNA sequences code for this CDR3. The V call is TRBV30, the J call TRBJ1-2; D is unresolved. V gave up 4 bases and J gave up 0 bases, with 6 bases separating them. This CDR3 has 12 amino acids. CDR1 and CDR2 from the germline V gene are GTSNPN and SVGIG (reference sequence). In DNA, the CDR3 is TGTGCCTGGACCGGCTCTAACTATGGCTACACCTTC. This encodes CAWTGSNYGYTF.

The chain has TRBV15 and TRBJ1-3; 7 bases are a match to TRBD1. The V gene's germline CDR1 is LNHNV and CDR2 YYDKDF (reference sequence). The ends lost 1 base at V and 0 bases at J; junction bases unmatched: 6. The CDR3 consists of 17 residues. CDR3 residues: CATSRVGTAGSGNTIYF. CDR3 coding DNA: TGTGCCACCAGCAGAGTCGGGACAGCCGGCTCTGGAAACACCATATATTTT. The full variable domain, completed using reference TRBV15 and TRBJ1-3, is DAMVIQNPRYQVTQFGKPVTLSCSQTLNHNVMYWYQQKSSQAPKLLFHYYDKDFNNEADTPDNFQSRRPNTSFCFLDIRSPGLGDTAMYLCATSRVGTAGSGNTIYFGEGSWLTVV.

V is TRBV5-5 and J is TRBJ2-7, with TRBD2 as a possible D gene (6 bases). Deletions cut 0 bases from V and 4 bases from J, with 14 bases between. The germline gives CDR1 SGHKS, CDR2 YYEKEE (reference sequence). The CDR3 has 15 residues. The CDR3 sequence: CASSLGVGRGYEQYF. Here the CDR3 DNA reads TGTGCCAGCAGCTTGGGTGTGGGCCGGGGGTACGAGCAGTACTTC.

V is TRBV5-8 and J is TRBJ1-4, with 8 bases aligning to TRBD1. The germline V gene encodes CDR1 SGHTS and CDR2 YDEGEE. J lost 7 bases, V lost 0 bases, and 5 bases had no gene match. There are 15 residues in the CDR3. DNA of the CDR3: TGTGCCAGCAGCTTGGGGGACAGGATTAGTGAAAAACTGTTTTTT. Its translation is CASSLGDRISEKLFF.

The rearrangement joins TRBV7-2 to TRBJ2-1; 10 positions match TRBD2. Trimming at V came to 5 bases and at J to 3 bases, leaving 7 bases not matched to a gene. Germline lookup yields CDR1 SGHTA and CDR2 FQGNSA. The CDR3 consists of 16 residues. The CDR3 nucleotides read TGTGCCAGCAGCCAGCTAGCGGGAGAGGTCTACAATGAGCAGTTCTTC. Amino acids: CASSQLAGEVYNEQFF.

This chain connects TRBV27 to TRBJ1-2; maybe TRBD1 (6 bases). Germline CDR1 and CDR2: MNHEY and SMNVEV (reference sequence). V was pared by 7 bases and J by 5 bases, with 23 bases between. This CDR3 spans 16 amino acids. Here the CDR3 reads CASIPTATGSKYGYTF. The CDR3 bases are TGTGCCAGCATTCCGACAGCTACAGGGTCAAAGTATGGCTACACCTTC.

The J gene is TRBJ1-3, the V gene TRBV6-1; D unclear. Germline CDR1 MNHNS, CDR2 SASEGT. Trimming took 2 bases from V and 0 from J, leaving 14 bases between them. This CDR3 is built from 17 residues. CDR3 amino acids: CASSEKSGGSSGNTIYF. The CDR3 nucleotides are TGTGCCAGCAGTGAAAAGAGCGGTGGGAGCTCTGGAAACACCATATATTTT.

The rearrangement joins TRBV18 to TRBJ2-1; tentatively, D is TRBD2 (5 bases). V was clipped by 2 bases and J by 2 bases, with 10 bases between them. Germline values: CDR1 KGHSH, CDR2 LQKENI. The CDR3 runs to 15 residues. CDR3 in DNA: TGTGCCAGCTCACCATGGCCGGAGGCCTACAATGAGCAGTTCTTC. Translating gives CASSPWPEAYNEQFF.

This rearrangement joins TRBV7-9 to TRBJ2-7, with D hard to call. The CDR3 runs 13 residues. The germline V and J ends were trimmed by 1 base and 0 bases, with 4 bases remaining between them. The germline V gene encodes CDR1 SEHNR and CDR2 FQNEAQ (reference sequence). CDR3 in DNA: TGTGCCAGCAGCTTAGGCCACTCCTACGAGCAGTACTTC. Encoded protein: CASSLGHSYEQYF.

This clone was found a few times. This chain uses TRBV7-6 with TRBJ2-7, with 11 bases aligning to TRBD1. The CDR3 covers 15 residues. With 5 bases clipped from V and 1 base from J, the junction kept 4 bases outside the gene matches. Germline V CDR1 and CDR2: SGHVS, FNYEAQ. CDR3 region: CASSLGTGGSYEQYF. The CDR3 coding sequence is TGTGCCAGCAGCCTAGGGACAGGGGGTTCCTACGAGCAGTACTTC.

The rearrangement links TRBV19 to TRBJ2-7; 8 nucleotides line up with TRBD2. V was clipped by 5 bases and J by 2 bases; unmatched bases: 11. From germline, CDR1 is LNHDA and CDR2 SQIVND (reference sequence). This CDR3 spans 16 amino acids. The CDR3 loop reads CASSSRRAGGTYEQYF. In nucleotides, the CDR3 is TGTGCCAGTAGTTCCCGGCGGGCGGGAGGCACCTACGAGCAGTACTTC. The full variable domain, completed using reference TRBV19 and TRBJ2-7, is DGGITQSPKYLFRKEGQNVTLSCEQNLNHDAMYWYRQDPGQGLRLIYYSQIVNDFQKGDIAEGYSVSREKKESFPLTVTSAQKNPTAFYLCASSSRRAGGTYEQYFGPGTRLTVT.

The chain carries TRBV28 and TRBJ2-7; D unresolved. The CDR3 runs to 13 residues. Per germline, CDR1 MDHEN and CDR2 SYDVKM. The ends were cut back, 3 bases at V and 2 bases at J, with 8 bases in the middle. The CDR3 DNA sequence: TGTGCCAGCAGTTTCTCGATCCCCTACGAGCAGTACTTC. Its protein is CASSFSIPYEQYF.

This clone was found a few times. This chain joins TRBV6-4 and TRBJ1-5; TRBD1 aligns across 8 bases. The germline V gene encodes CDR1 MRHNA and CDR2 SNTAGT. V trimming: 5 bases; J trimming: 4 bases; junction bases outside the gene matches: 10. The CDR3 has 16 residues. In nucleotides, the CDR3 is TGTGCCAGCAGTCCTTCGCAGGGGGCGTGGAATCAGCCCCAGCATTTT. It is translated as CASSPSQGAWNQPQHF.

The chain employs TRBV30 and TRBJ1-4; TRBD1 matches 7 bases. V lost 7 bases and J lost 5; bases outside the gene matches: 10. Germline V gene data show CDR1 as GTSNPN and CDR2 as SVGIG (reference sequence). The CDR3 extends over 14 amino acids. CDR3 DNA sequence: TGTGCCTACCCAAGGGGGACAGAAAATGAAAAACTGTTTTTT. Its protein product is CAYPRGTENEKLFF.